This entry features one TCR beta chain sequence. Its antigen is unknown. Germline CDR1 and CDR2: SEHNR and FQNEAQ (reference sequence). The CDR3 spans 13 residues. Donors showed nominal health when sampled, although they likely had unrecorded immune exposures. This entry is derived from a study of cytomegalovirus exposure and HLA in healthy donors. PCR was performed using 60 Vbeta and 13 Jbeta primers. The repertoire was sequenced with immunoSEQ multiplex PCR; TCRdb's copy has only in-frame clones and lacks some. The sample has more than 100,000 clones, about three quarters seen once. Study-wide findings and caveats: A previous analysis found most TCR beta V segments productive roughly 87% or roughly 30% of the time. TRBV6-2, TRBV6-3 and some other V segments were excluded as indistinguishable.

The V call is TRBV7-9, the J call TRBJ2-5; a weak D match, TRBD2 (7 bases). The J call may not be correct, given that the DNA end is closer to TRBJ2-7. Sample: PBMCs. This receptor was identified in a female donor in good health and CMV-seropositive. The chain's CDR3 is CASSRGASYEQYF. CDR3 nucleotide sequence: TGTGCCAGCAGCCGGGGGGCTTCCTACGAGCAGTACTTC.